The 16 T cell receptor beta chains below come from one sample, sequenced in a study of control samples from healthy donors and cancer patients. TCRdb keeps only in-frame clones here, not all; method: immunoSEQ multiplex PCR. Seen here are 150,000 to 200,000 clones, approximately 93% observed once, and the top ten hold over 6.5%. Material for sequencing was blood. The receptors come from a woman aged 35 to 49 in good health.

The rearrangement joins TRBV7-8 to TRBJ2-5; D not resolved. The V and J ends lost 0 bases and 2 bases respectively, with 10 bases between them. Germline CDR1 SGHVS, CDR2 FQNEAQ. This CDR3 contains 15 residues. In nucleotides, the CDR3 is TGTGCCAGCAGCTTAGCGCGGTCAATTCAAGAGACCCAGTACTTC. Its translation is CASSLARSIQETQYF.

The chain is built from TRBV6-5 and TRBJ2-6; D is ambiguous. Germline V gene data show CDR1 as MNHEY and CDR2 as SVGAGI. V was cut by 6 bases and J by 0 bases, with 9 bases left in between. This CDR3 is 15 amino acids long. CDR3 coding DNA: TGTGCCAGCAGCTTAAGAGGCTCTGGGGCCAACGTCCTGACTTTC. Its translation: CASSLRGSGANVLTF.

This clone was counted once. CDR3 sequence reads: CASSSGTSGSNEQFF. The CDR3 nucleotides are TGCGCCAGCAGCTCTGGGACTAGCGGGAGCAATGAGCAGTTCTTC. The gene calls are TRBV5-1 and TRBJ2-1; 14 nucleotides align to TRBD2. Per the germline V gene, CDR1 is SGHRS and CDR2 is YFSETQ. Unmatched junction bases numbered 2, after V lost 3 bases and J lost 6 bases. The CDR3 has 15 residues.

The J gene is TRBJ2-7, the V gene TRBV28, with D uncertain. Germline V gives CDR1 MDHEN, CDR2 SYDVKM. CDR3 length: 14 residues. V was pared by 3 bases and J by 6 bases, with 15 bases between. CDR3 residues: CASSFGGVPVEQYF. CDR3 sequence (DNA): TGTGCCAGCAGTTTTGGTGGCGTCCCTGTCGAGCAGTACTTC.

The V and J genes are TRBV7-9 and TRBJ2-1; no clear D. Trimming pared 6 bases from V and 4 bases from J, leaving 16 bases between. Germline V CDR1 and CDR2: SEHNR, FQNEAQ (reference sequence). The CDR3 sequence is 15 residues long. The CDR3 sequence: CASSLGAEMYNEQFF. CDR3 bases: TGTGCCAGCAGTTTGGGCGCAGAAATGTACAATGAGCAGTTCTTC.

The chain combines TRBV7-9 with TRBJ1-3; no clear D gene. V was shortened by 6 bases and J by 1 base, with 13 bases between the two germline ends. Per germline, CDR1 SEHNR and CDR2 FQNEAQ (reference sequence). The CDR3 extends over 15 amino acids. The CDR3 region has the DNA TGTGCCAGCAGACCGGACTTGGCGTCTGGAAACACCATATATTTT. It is translated as CASRPDLASGNTIYF.

This chain connects TRBV2 to TRBJ1-4; 9 bases match TRBD1. CDR3 length: 13 amino acids. The V segment lost 6 bases and the J segment 11 bases; nucleotides outside the gene matches: 7. CDR1 is SNHLY, CDR2 FYNNEI, per germline. The CDR3 sequence: CASRIQGARKLFF. CDR3 DNA sequence: TGTGCCAGCAGGATACAGGGGGCGCGGAAACTGTTTTTT.

This clone has just one count. The J gene is TRBJ2-1, the V gene TRBV9; 10 positions match TRBD2. Germline lookup yields CDR1 SGDLS and CDR2 YYNGEE. The V and J ends lost 0 bases and 3 bases, in that order; junction bases with no gene match: 12. The CDR3 contains 19 residues. CDR3 region: CASSVDLAGVVGDYNEQFF. The CDR3 nucleotides read TGTGCCAGCAGCGTAGATCTAGCGGGGGTCGTTGGGGACTACAATGAGCAGTTCTTC.

The chain employs TRBV5-8 and TRBJ1-5; TRBD1 is a possible D gene (5 bases). CDR1 SGHTS and CDR2 YDEGEE come from the germline V gene. The CDR3 extends over 14 amino acids. Trimming left V 4 bases short and J 6 bases short, with 14 bases between. The CDR3 spells CASSLGPGVQPQHF. As DNA, the CDR3 is TGTGCCAGCAGCCTGGGGCCTGGGGTTCAGCCCCAGCATTTT.

This chain uses TRBV20-1 with TRBJ1-2, with 7 bases that match TRBD1. The CDR3 consists of 14 residues. Per the germline V gene, CDR1 is DFQATT and CDR2 is SNEGSKA (reference sequence). V shed 3 bases, J shed 8 bases, and the junction held 12 bases outside the gene matches. The CDR3 DNA follows: TGCAGTGCTAGTAACCCGGGACAGCCTGGAGGCTACACCTTC. This codes for CSASNPGQPGGYTF.

This chain uses TRBV7-9 with TRBJ1-6; D gene uncertain. Germline CDR1 reads SEHNR; CDR2 reads FQNEAQ (reference sequence). V dropped 1 base and J dropped 7 bases, with 8 bases sitting between them. CDR3 length: 14 amino acids. The CDR3 DNA is TGTGCCAGCAGCTTAGAAAGCGGCAATTCACCCCTCCACTTT. Its translation is CASSLESGNSPLHF.

V is TRBV6-6 and J is TRBJ1-2, with D uncertain. The CDR3 covers 14 residues. V lost 0 bases and J lost 2, with 7 bases in between. The germline V gene encodes CDR1 MNHNY and CDR2 SVGAGI (reference sequence). CDR3 amino acids: CASSYSPVNYGYTF. CDR3 bases: TGTGCCAGCAGTTACTCGCCAGTAAACTATGGCTACACCTTC.

The J gene is TRBJ1-2, the V gene TRBV7-2; D is ambiguous. Trimming shortened V by 5 bases and J by 8 bases, and 12 bases separated the two germline ends. CDR3 length: 12 amino acids. Germline loops: CDR1 SGHTA, CDR2 FQGNSA. CDR3 region: CASSDDSRGYTF. CDR3 coding DNA: TGTGCCAGCAGCGATGATTCGAGGGGCTACACCTTC.

V and J are TRBV19 and TRBJ2-7; D is possibly TRBD1 or TRBD2 (5 bases each). The CDR3 is made up of 13 amino acids. The germline gives CDR1 LNHDA, CDR2 SQIVND (reference sequence). The V and J ends lost 9 bases and 3 bases respectively, with 15 bases between them. The CDR3 sequence: CASKDGTFYEQYF. CDR3 nucleotides: TGTGCCAGCAAGGACGGGACCTTCTACGAGCAGTACTTC.

This sequence joins TRBV5-5 and TRBJ1-2; unclear D gene. Trimming removed 0 bases from V and 4 bases from J, with 16 bases in between. Looked up from germline, CDR1 is SGHKS and CDR2 is YYEKEE (reference sequence). This CDR3 region has 16 residues. Written as DNA, the CDR3 is TGTGCCAGCAGCTTGGGGCCAAGGTTAGGGAGCTATGGCTACACCTTC. Its translation: CASSLGPRLGSYGYTF.

The chain is built from TRBV2 and TRBJ1-1; possible D gene TRBD1, 5 bases. The CDR3 extends over 13 amino acids. From germline, CDR1 is SNHLY and CDR2 FYNNEI. The V end was cut by 4 bases, the J end by 3 bases, with 9 bases between. CDR3 residues: CASSVTAYTEAFF. The CDR3 nucleotides read TGTGCCAGCAGTGTGACAGCATACACTGAAGCTTTCTTT.